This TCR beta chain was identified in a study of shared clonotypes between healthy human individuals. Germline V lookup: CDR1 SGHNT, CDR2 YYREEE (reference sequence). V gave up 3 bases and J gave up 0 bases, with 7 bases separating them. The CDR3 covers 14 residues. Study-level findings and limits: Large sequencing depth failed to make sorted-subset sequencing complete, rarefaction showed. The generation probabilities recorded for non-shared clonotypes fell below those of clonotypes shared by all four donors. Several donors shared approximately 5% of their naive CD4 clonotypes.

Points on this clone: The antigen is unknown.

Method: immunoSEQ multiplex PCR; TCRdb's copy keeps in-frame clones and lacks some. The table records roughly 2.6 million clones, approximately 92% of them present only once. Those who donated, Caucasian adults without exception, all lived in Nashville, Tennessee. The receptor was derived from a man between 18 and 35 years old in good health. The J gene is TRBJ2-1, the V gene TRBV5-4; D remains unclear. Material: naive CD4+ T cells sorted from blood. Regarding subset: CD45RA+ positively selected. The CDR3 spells CASSSGYSYNEQFF. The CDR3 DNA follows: TGTGCCAGCAGCTCGGGTTACTCCTACAATGAGCAGTTCTTC.